A single sample is the source of the 10 T cell receptor beta chains below, sequenced in a study of blood T cell repertoires in COVID-19. TCRdb's table, derived via immunoSEQ multiplex PCR, lists solely in-frame clones and lacks some. Here the sample spans about 140,000 clones, approximately 84% being singletons. The specimen was peripheral blood. These TCRs come from a human donor in a cohort sampled during active COVID-19.

This sequence joins TRBV6-1 and TRBJ1-6; 8 bases match TRBD1. The CDR3 loop spans 16 amino acids. Per germline, CDR1 MNHNS and CDR2 SASEGT. Trimming cost V 4 bases and J 8 bases; bases outside gene matches: 10. As DNA, the CDR3 is TGTGCCAGCAGTGGAAGGAGAGGACAGGGAGATTCACCCCTCCACTTT. Its translation: CASSGRRGQGDSPLHF.

V is TRBV27 and J is TRBJ1-2; the D gene is possibly TRBD1 (5 bases). Trimming removed 2 bases at V and 6 bases at J, with 7 bases between. The CDR3 extends over 12 amino acids. Germline CDR1 and CDR2: MNHEY and SMNVEV (reference sequence). The CDR3 loop is CASSLQGNGYTF. CDR3 bases: TGTGCCAGCAGTTTACAGGGAAATGGCTACACCTTC.

This clone appeared a few times. CDR3 nucleotides: TGTGCCAGCTCACCACAGGGGGCGAAGAATCAGCCCCAGCATTTT. This gives the protein CASSPQGAKNQPQHF. This chain joins TRBV18 and TRBJ1-5, with 7 bases aligning to TRBD1. CDR3 length: 15 residues. The germline gives CDR1 KGHSH, CDR2 LQKENI. Trimming took 1 base from V and 4 from J; bases not matched to a gene: 4.

The rearrangement joins TRBV7-2 to TRBJ2-7; TRBD1 matches at 9 bases. With V trimmed by 4 bases and J by 3 bases, 7 bases remained unmatched. Germline CDR1 is SGHTA and CDR2 is FQGNSA. This CDR3 comprises 15 residues. CDR3 in amino acids: CASSSTGTGIYEQYF. For the CDR3, the DNA is TGTGCCAGCAGCTCCACCGGGACAGGGATCTACGAGCAGTACTTC.

This clone appeared a single time. The CDR3 DNA is TGTGCCAGCAGCCAGGGGACAGGGGTTGAGCAGTACTTC. Residues: CASSQGTGVEQYF. The rearrangement uses TRBV7-3 and TRBJ2-7; 10 bases are a match to TRBD1. The CDR3 runs 13 residues. CDR1 and CDR2 from the germline V gene are SGHTA and FQGTGA. J gave up 7 bases and V 5 bases, and 5 bases lay outside the gene matches.

The chain links TRBV7-9 to TRBJ1-1; D uncertain. CDR1 SEHNR and CDR2 FQNEAQ come from the germline V gene (reference sequence). The ends were cut back, 7 bases at V and 5 bases at J, with 14 bases in the middle. The CDR3 extends over 13 amino acids. The CDR3 loop reads CASTSQSGTEAFF. The DNA of the CDR3 is TGTGCCAGCACCTCCCAGTCAGGAACTGAAGCTTTCTTT.

This clone was picked up one time. Other DNA sequences in this specimen translate into the identical CDR3. V gene TRBV18 combines with J gene TRBJ1-4; D is uncertain. Trimming took off 6 bases at V and 2 bases at J, with 10 bases between the two ends. The CDR3 runs to 14 residues. CDR1 is KGHSH, CDR2 LQKENI, per germline. CDR3 nucleotide sequence: TGTGCCAGCTCGCCAGGAGCCACTAATGAAAAACTGTTTTTT. Protein product: CASSPGATNEKLFF.

The chain combines TRBV5-1 with TRBJ1-4; 8 bases fit TRBD1. CDR1 is SGHRS and CDR2 is YFSETQ in the germline V gene. The CDR3 length is 14 residues. The ends lost 5 bases at V and 7 bases at J; junction bases unmatched: 7. The CDR3 DNA is TGCGCCAGCAGTTTCGGACAGGGTGGTGAAAAACTGTTTTTT. Protein product: CASSFGQGGEKLFF.

The chain uses TRBV7-2 and TRBJ2-1, with a weak D call TRBD1 (7 bases). The V end lost 6 bases, the J end lost 7 bases, and 16 bases lay between the germline ends. The CDR3 runs to 14 residues. From germline, CDR1 is SGHTA and CDR2 FQGNSA. The CDR3: CASSSGPGGNEQFF. In DNA form, the CDR3 reads TGTGCCAGCAGTTCCGGGCCAGGGGGGAATGAGCAGTTCTTC.

The chain links TRBV6-5 to TRBJ1-4; 8 bases are shared with TRBD1. The CDR3 covers 15 residues. J was trimmed by 0 bases and V by 7 bases; bases with no gene match: 4. Germline CDR1 is MNHEY and CDR2 is SVGAGI. In DNA, the CDR3 is TGTGCCAGCAAGGGGACAGGAACAACTAATGAAAAACTGTTTTTT. As protein: CASKGTGTTNEKLFF.